The clone carrying this T cell receptor (beta chain) was counted between two and nine times. Its specificity is unknown. This specimen belongs to a study of response to subunit inactivated influenza vaccine. Each CDR3 protein gets one entry after TCRdb re-called the RT-PCR reads with MiXCR. The table records over 400,000 distinct CDR3 sequences, approximately 12% of them present only once. Germline CDR1 reads DFQATT; CDR2 reads SNEGSKA (reference sequence). V lost 5 bases, J lost 7 bases, and 12 bases stayed unmatched. This CDR3 comprises 14 residues. Broader study findings: New T cells are recruited in small numbers by each seasonal influenza vaccination, according to the authors' suggestion.

The sample here was PBMCs from blood, taken roughly 48 days after vaccination. The chain is built from TRBV20-1 and TRBJ2-7; TRBD1 aligns across 9 bases. The clonotype was recovered from a man in his forties or fifties who received an inactivated influenza vaccine. CDR3: CSAAPDRGRLEQYF. The CDR3, as DNA: TGCAGTGCTGCTCCGGACAGGGGCCGTCTTGAGCAGTACTTC.